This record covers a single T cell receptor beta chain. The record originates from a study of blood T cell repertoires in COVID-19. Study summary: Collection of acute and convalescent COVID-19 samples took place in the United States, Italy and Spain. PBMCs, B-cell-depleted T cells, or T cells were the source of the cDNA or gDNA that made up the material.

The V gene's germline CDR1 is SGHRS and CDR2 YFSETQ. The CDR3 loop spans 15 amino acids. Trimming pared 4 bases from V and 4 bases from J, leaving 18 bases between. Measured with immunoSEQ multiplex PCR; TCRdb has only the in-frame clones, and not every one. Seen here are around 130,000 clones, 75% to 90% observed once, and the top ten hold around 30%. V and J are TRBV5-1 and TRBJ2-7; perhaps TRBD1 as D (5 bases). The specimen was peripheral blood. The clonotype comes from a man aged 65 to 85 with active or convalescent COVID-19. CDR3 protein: CASSQAPGKKYEQYF. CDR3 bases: TGCGCCAGCAGCCAGGCGCCAGGGAAGAAGTACGAGCAGTACTTC.